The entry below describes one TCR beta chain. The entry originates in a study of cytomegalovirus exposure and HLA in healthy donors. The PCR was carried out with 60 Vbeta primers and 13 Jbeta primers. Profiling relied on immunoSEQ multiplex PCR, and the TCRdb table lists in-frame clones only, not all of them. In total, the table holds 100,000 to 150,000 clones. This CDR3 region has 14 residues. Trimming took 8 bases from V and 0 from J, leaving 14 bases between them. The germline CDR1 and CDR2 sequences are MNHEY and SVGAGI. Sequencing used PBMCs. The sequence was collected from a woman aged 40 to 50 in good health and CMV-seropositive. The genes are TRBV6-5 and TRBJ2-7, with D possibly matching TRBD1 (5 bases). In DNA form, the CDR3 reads TGTGCCAGCCAAAATCCAGGGATCTCCTACGAGCAGTACTTC. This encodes CASQNPGISYEQYF.